The T cell receptor beta chain described here comes from a study of shared clonotypes between healthy human individuals. Points from the study as a whole: It was anticipated that sequencing depth would influence how many clonotypes donors shared. The researchers took only blood, and tissue repertoires probably look different. There were few donors, and this limited the genetic and exposure-history diversity represented.

This clone was detected many times. Its antigen is still unknown. The sample holds other DNA sequences that translate to the same CDR3. The table came from immunoSEQ multiplex PCR; TCRdb's copy has only in-frame clones and leaves some out. This table holds a few hundred thousand clones, under 80% found once. Germline V CDR1 and CDR2: SGHNT, YENEEA. The V end lost 4 bases, the J end lost 2 bases, and 2 bases lay between the germline ends. The CDR3 sequence is 12 residues long. The chain uses TRBV11-3 and TRBJ2-2; D ambiguous. The specimen was memory CD4+ T cells sorted from blood. Subset specified: CD45RA-negative fraction. This receptor was obtained from a man aged 25-45 years in good health. CDR3 nucleotide sequence: TGTGCCAGCAGCTCTAACACCGGGGAGCTGTTTTTT. Its translation: CASSSNTGELFF.